This is a list of T cell receptor beta chains from one sample in a study of cytotoxic CD8 clonotypes in ibrutinib-treated CLL. Method: immunoSEQ multiplex PCR; TCRdb's copy keeps in-frame clones and lacks some. Of about 130,000 clones in the sample, roughly 80% were seen once. The sample here was PBMCs, taken after 24 months of ibrutinib treatment. These receptor sequences come from a human donor with chronic lymphocytic leukemia. The CDR3 runs from the conserved cysteine through the conserved F or W. Fields, in order: clone size, V gene, J gene, D gene, CDR3 protein, CDR3 DNA. The D gene is left open where the match is weak. Some rows have no size entry. The others give once, few or many, or a class for an expanded clone.

.	TRBV27	TRBJ2-1	TRBD1	CASSLAGGWYNEQFF	TGTGCCAGCAGTTTAGCAGGGGGCTGGTACAATGAGCAGTTCTTC
.	TRBV5-6	TRBJ1-1	.	CASSSPGHLNTEAFF	TGTGCCAGCAGCTCACCGGGACATTTGAACACTGAAGCTTTCTTT
.	TRBV10-3	TRBJ1-2	.	CAIRAGLSNYGYTF	TGTGCCATCAGGGCGGGGCTGAGTAACTATGGCTACACCTTC
.	TRBV7-2	TRBJ1-2	.	CASSLATQGGANYGYTF	TGTGCCAGCAGCTTAGCGACACAGGGAGGAGCTAACTATGGCTACACCTTC
.	TRBV7-2	TRBJ1-1	TRBD1	CASSLATGGRTEAFF	TGTGCCAGCAGCTTGGCAACAGGGGGAAGGACTGAAGCTTTCTTT
.	TRBV15	TRBJ1-1	TRBD1	CATSRVGTGGDTEAFF	TGTGCCACCAGCAGAGTGGGGACAGGGGGGGACACTGAAGCTTTCTTT
.	TRBV27	TRBJ1-2	.	CASSLSTGNYGYTF	TGTGCCAGCAGTTTATCAACAGGCAACTATGGCTACACCTTC
.	TRBV6-5	TRBJ2-2	TRBD2	CASSPGTSGGGELFF	TGTGCCAGCAGTCCCGGGACTAGCGGGGGCGGGGAGCTGTTTTTT
.	TRBV6-5	TRBJ2-7	TRBD1	CASRRPGTGVEQYF	TGTGCCAGCAGGCGACCCGGGACAGGGGTCGAGCAGTACTTC
.	TRBV7-2	TRBJ1-5	.	CASSFGGVSNQPQHF	TGTGCCAGCAGCTTTGGTGGGGTCAGCAATCAGCCCCAGCATTTT
.	TRBV10-3	TRBJ2-3	.	CAISARGRDTQYF	TGTGCCATCAGTGCTCGGGGGAGAGATACGCAGTATTTT
.	TRBV19	TRBJ2-7	.	CASTARDSGGGYEQYF	TGTGCCAGTACCGCCCGGGACTCCGGAGGGGGTTACGAGCAGTACTTC
.	TRBV18	TRBJ1-1	.	CASSPATGNTEAFF	TGTGCCAGCTCACCGGCGACAGGGAACACTGAAGCTTTCTTT
few	TRBV7-8	TRBJ2-5	TRBD2	CASSLSGGQGETQYF	TGTGCCAGCAGCTTATCGGGAGGGCAGGGGGAGACCCAGTACTTC
once	TRBV6-5	TRBJ2-1	.	CASSPGPYNEQFF	TGTGCCAGCAGTCCGGGACCCTACAATGAGCAGTTCTTC
.	TRBV7-8	TRBJ1-4	.	CASSLDDGRIIATNEKLFF	TGTGCCAGCAGCTTAGACGATGGTCGGATAATTGCAACTAATGAAAAACTGTTTTTT
.	TRBV5-6	TRBJ1-1	.	CASSSDMNTEAFF	TGTGCCAGCAGCTCCGACATGAACACTGAAGCTTTCTTT
.	TRBV19	TRBJ2-7	.	CASSPLAAPYEQYF	TGTGCCAGTAGTCCGCTGGCGGCCCCCTACGAGCAGTACTTC
.	TRBV27	TRBJ1-1	.	CASSLRIAGMNTEAFF	TGTGCCAGCAGCCTCAGGATCGCGGGTATGAACACTGAAGCTTTCTTT
once	TRBV28	TRBJ1-6	TRBD1	CASSPRQGTNSPLHF	TGTGCCAGCAGCCCCAGACAGGGGACTAATTCACCCCTCCACTTT
.	TRBV7-8	TRBJ1-5	.	CASSLLRAPQPQHF	TGTGCCAGCAGCTTATTAAGGGCACCTCAGCCCCAGCATTTT
.	TRBV19	TRBJ2-6	TRBD1	CASSMGQISGANVLTF	TGTGCCAGTAGTATGGGACAGATCTCTGGGGCCAACGTCCTGACTTTC
.	TRBV7-5	TRBJ1-5	.	CARSGLRQGYSNQPQHF	TGTGCCAGAAGCGGGTTACGACAGGGGTATAGCAATCAGCCCCAGCATTTT
.	TRBV7-6	TRBJ2-6	.	CASSAGTRASGANVLTF	TGTGCCAGCAGTGCCGGGACAAGGGCCTCTGGGGCCAACGTCCTGACTTTC
.	TRBV6-5	TRBJ2-7	TRBD1	CASSYDDTGGQGKDF	TGTGCCAGCAGTTACGATGACACGGGGGGACAGGGGAAAGACTTC
once	TRBV7-2	TRBJ2-3	.	CASSILTDTQYF	TGTGCCAGCAGTATACTCACAGATACGCAGTATTTT
few	TRBV27	TRBJ1-1	TRBD1	CASSLKQGAGTEAFF	TGTGCCAGCAGTTTAAAACAGGGGGCCGGCACTGAAGCTTTCTTT
.	TRBV13	TRBJ1-3	TRBD1	CASSPGQGLGGNTIYF	TGTGCCAGCAGCCCGGGACAGGGGCTCGGGGGAAACACCATATATTTT
.	TRBV6-5	TRBJ2-2	.	CASSYSGQTQSGELFF	TGTGCCAGCAGTTACTCGGGGCAAACCCAATCCGGGGAGCTGTTTTTT
.	TRBV4-3	TRBJ2-3	.	CASSQDPQLTDTQYF	TGCGCCAGCAGCCAAGATCCTCAGCTCACAGATACGCAGTATTTT
.	TRBV7-8	TRBJ2-1	.	CASSLGDTLGNEQFF	TGTGCCAGCAGCTTAGGGGACACCCTGGGGAATGAGCAGTTCTTC
.	TRBV4-1	TRBJ1-3	.	CASSQVTAGNTIYF	TGCGCCAGCAGCCAAGTGACAGCCGGAAACACCATATATTTT
.	TRBV7-9	TRBJ2-3	.	CASSPPGRTDTQYF	TGTGCCAGCAGCCCGCCGGGCCGCACAGATACGCAGTATTTT
.	TRBV7-8	TRBJ1-1	.	CASSYPTQGIEAFF	TGTGCCAGCAGCTATCCTACTCAGGGGATTGAAGCTTTCTTT
.	TRBV4-1	TRBJ1-1	.	CASSPPSGGMNTEAFF	TGCGCCAGCAGCCCCCCGTCCGGGGGGATGAACACTGAAGCTTTCTTT
.	TRBV9	TRBJ2-3	TRBD2	CASSVSGTSGDPTDTQYF	TGTGCCAGCAGCGTAAGCGGGACTAGCGGGGACCCCACAGATACGCAGTATTTT
.	TRBV6-5	TRBJ2-5	.	CASSLLQVGKETQYF	TGTGCCAGCAGTCTCCTCCAGGTGGGGAAAGAGACCCAGTACTTC
.	TRBV5-4	TRBJ2-7	.	CASSLEARDHEQYF	TGTGCCAGCAGCTTGGAGGCCAGGGACCACGAGCAGTACTTC
.	TRBV10-1	TRBJ2-3	.	CASSDNSPDTQYF	TGCGCCAGCAGTGATAACAGCCCAGATACGCAGTATTTT
.	TRBV30	TRBJ1-1	TRBD1	CAWSVRQGALDTEAFF	TGTGCCTGGAGTGTACGCCAGGGGGCGCTGGACACTGAAGCTTTCTTT
few	TRBV6-6	TRBJ2-3	TRBD1	CASRRPGQSTDTQYF	TGTGCCAGCAGGCGCCCGGGACAGTCCACAGATACGCAGTATTTT
.	TRBV6-5	TRBJ1-4	.	CASSYRDMREKLFF	TGTGCCAGCAGTTACAGGGATATGCGTGAAAAACTGTTTTTT
.	TRBV29-1	TRBJ2-5	.	CSVGGLGTQYF	TGCAGCGTTGGGGGTCTGGGTACCCAGTACTTC
.	TRBV9	TRBJ2-7	TRBD1	CASSVSRTGDVSEQYF	TGTGCCAGCAGCGTGAGCAGGACAGGGGATGTGAGCGAGCAGTACTTC
.	TRBV27	TRBJ2-2	.	CASSDPGARGITGELFF	TGTGCCAGCAGTGACCCCGGGGCCCGGGGGATCACCGGGGAGCTGTTTTTT
.	TRBV6-6	TRBJ2-3	.	CASKGDIGNTDTQYF	TGTGCCAGCAAAGGGGACATTGGAAACACAGATACGCAGTATTTT
.	TRBV11-3	TRBJ1-5	.	CASSHRDYNQPQHF	TGTGCCAGCAGCCACAGGGATTACAATCAGCCCCAGCATTTT
.	TRBV6-1	TRBJ2-5	TRBD2	CASSEVWGALAGAQETQYF	TGTGCCAGCAGTGAAGTGTGGGGGGCGCTAGCGGGGGCCCAAGAGACCCAGTACTTC
once	TRBV5-4	TRBJ1-1	.	CASSSQLGGGTEAFF	TGTGCCAGCAGCTCCCAGCTGGGTGGGGGCACTGAAGCTTTCTTT
.	TRBV11-3	TRBJ2-2	TRBD2	CASSFYGGASNTGELFF	TGTGCCAGCAGCTTCTACGGGGGGGCTTCGAACACCGGGGAGCTGTTTTTT
.	TRBV9	TRBJ1-1	.	CAGSVGWNTEAFF	TGTGCCGGCAGCGTAGGTTGGAACACTGAAGCTTTCTTT